The 22 T cell receptor beta chains below were found in one sample sequenced in a study of post-analysis software for immune sequencing data. Whole-study results and caveats: Higher frequency in patients than in controls was seen for several TRBV segments, with TRBV5-6, TRBV5-1 and TRBV20-1 among them.

Their cognate antigens are unknown. TCR beta cDNA libraries had unique molecular identifiers. A single record per CDR3 protein comes from TCRdb applying MiXCR to the PCR reads. This table holds around 260,000 distinct CDR3 sequences, around 34% found once. The sample was blood. The source is a girl between 10 and 17 years old with multiple sclerosis.

The CDR3 sequence is CASSQGGTGFYGYTF. The CDR3 DNA sequence: TGCGCCAGCAGCCAAGGGGGGACAGGATTCTATGGCTACACCTTC. The J gene is TRBJ1-2, the V gene TRBV4-1, with TRBD1 identical over 8 bases. This CDR3 contains 15 residues. V trimming: 1 base; J trimming: 4 bases; junction bases outside the gene matches: 5. Germline CDR1 is MGHRA and CDR2 is YSYEKL.

This clonotype is a singleton in its sample. The chain is built from TRBV6-5 and TRBJ1-4; no firm D call. This CDR3 has 15 residues. Germline assignment: CDR1 MNHEY and CDR2 SVGAGI. Trimming left V 0 bases short and J 4 bases short, with 9 bases between. The CDR3 loop reads CASSYSSRHNEKLFF. As DNA, the CDR3 is TGTGCCAGCAGTTACTCATCCAGACATAATGAAAAACTGTTTTTT.

V is TRBV6-6 and J is TRBJ1-3, with 9 bases identical to TRBD1. The J segment lost 3 bases and the V segment lost 6 bases, leaving 6 bases of the junction unmatched. Germline V gene lookup returns CDR1 MNHNY and CDR2 SVGAGI (reference sequence). The CDR3 is made up of 15 amino acids. The CDR3 bases are TGTGCCAGCAGACAGGGGGCTATTGGTGGAAACACCATATATTTT. Translation: CASRQGAIGGNTIYF.

This clonotype was seen a handful of times. The chain combines TRBV27 with TRBJ2-1; D may match TRBD1 or TRBD2 (6 bases each). The CDR3 is made up of 15 amino acids. Deletions cut 0 bases from V and 8 bases from J, with 14 bases between. Per germline, CDR1 MNHEY and CDR2 SMNVEV (reference sequence). The CDR3 loop is CASSLSDGGRDEQFF. In DNA, the CDR3 is TGTGCCAGCAGTTTATCGGACGGGGGCCGGGATGAGCAGTTCTTC.

As for this clonotype: With a much larger clone just one base away, this may be a read error. The chain uses TRBV3-1 and TRBJ2-5; perhaps TRBD2 as D (6 bases). This CDR3 has 12 residues. V was pared by 1 base and J by 9 bases, with 9 bases between. From germline, CDR1 is LGHDT and CDR2 YNNKEL (reference sequence). The CDR3 here is CASSQAGESQYF. The CDR3 DNA sequence: TGTGCCAGCAGCCAAGCGGGGGAGTCCCAGTACTTC.

This clonotype was picked up many times. This chain links TRBV6-1 with TRBJ2-5, with 9 bases that match TRBD1. This CDR3 spans 14 amino acids. Germline assignment: CDR1 MNHNS and CDR2 SASEGT. The J segment lost 7 bases and the V segment lost 1 base, leaving 4 bases of the junction unmatched. The CDR3 DNA reads TGTGCCAGCAGTGAAGGGACAGGGGCTTGGACCCAGTACTTC. It codes for CASSEGTGAWTQYF.

The rearrangement links TRBV20-1 to TRBJ2-2; 9 bases match TRBD2. CDR3 length equals 14 residues. V dropped 1 base and J dropped 6; count of bases not matched to a gene: 3. Germline CDR1 DFQATT, CDR2 SNEGSKA (reference sequence). The CDR3 sequence is CSARVGGGAGELFF. The CDR3 DNA is TGCAGTGCTAGAGTTGGCGGGGGGGCCGGGGAGCTGTTTTTT.

This clonotype was recorded many times. The genes are TRBV20-1 and TRBJ2-3, with D perhaps TRBD2 (6 bases). Trimming shortened V by 3 bases and J by 2 bases, and 18 bases separated the two germline ends. Germline V CDR1 and CDR2: DFQATT, SNEGSKA (reference sequence). CDR3 length equals 16 residues. The CDR3: CSARSGGGGYTDTQYF. The CDR3 DNA follows: TGCAGTGCTAGGTCCGGCGGTGGGGGGTACACAGATACGCAGTATTTT.

V gene TRBV7-2 combines with J gene TRBJ2-5, with D maybe TRBD2 (5 bases). This CDR3 region has 12 residues. The V gene's germline CDR1 is SGHTA and CDR2 FQGNSA. The CDR3 spells CASEGLHETQYF. CDR3 nucleotides: TGTGCTAGCGAAGGATTACACGAGACCCAGTACTTC.

This clonotype was observed a few times. J is TRBJ2-1 and V is TRBV6-5, with a possible D match to TRBD1 (5 bases). The ends were cut back, 2 bases at V and 6 bases at J, with 5 bases in the middle. Germline V gene sequence: CDR1 MNHEY, CDR2 SVGAGI. This CDR3 is built from 12 residues. CDR3 loop: CASSYGANEQFF. The CDR3 coding sequence is TGTGCCAGCAGTTACGGGGCCAATGAGCAGTTCTTC.

This clonotype was detected a few times. The gene calls are TRBV5-5 and TRBJ2-3, with unresolved D. Germline V lookup: CDR1 SGHKS, CDR2 YYEKEE (reference sequence). The CDR3 has 15 amino acids. Deletions cut 1 base from V and 6 bases from J, with 15 bases between. CDR3 in amino acids: CASSLPVGISDTQYF. CDR3 in DNA: TGTGCCAGCAGCTTGCCGGTGGGGATCAGTGATACGCAGTATTTT.

In regard to this clonotype: Being one base from a much bigger clone, this may be a read error. The J gene is TRBJ2-1, the V gene TRBV7-9; D remains unclear. There are 12 residues in the CDR3. With 0 bases removed from V and 15 bases from J, the gap between germline ends came to 12 bases. Germline-derived CDR1 and CDR2 are SEHNR and FQNEAQ (reference sequence). DNA for the CDR3: TGTGCCAGCAGCTTAGCATTAAATGGGCGGTTCTTC. Encoded protein: CASSLALNGRFF.

The table lists this clonotype with a few counts. The chain is built from TRBV20-1 and TRBJ2-5, with 9 bases lining up with TRBD2. Germline CDR1 is DFQATT and CDR2 is SNEGSKA (reference sequence). The CDR3 consists of 16 residues. The V segment lost 0 bases and the J segment 11 bases; nucleotides outside the gene matches: 16. CDR3 nucleotide sequence: TGCAGTGCTAGAGATCTTGGGATAGCGGGAGTAGGTGAGCAGTACTTC. It yields the protein CSARDLGIAGVGEQYF.

V and J are TRBV7-2 and TRBJ2-5; no clear D gene. The CDR3 extends over 15 amino acids. V lost 6 bases to trimming and J lost 0 bases, with 14 bases between them. Germline V gene sequence: CDR1 SGHTA, CDR2 FQGNSA. DNA of the CDR3: TGTGCCAGCAGATCGTGGGGTAACGACCAAGAGACCCAGTACTTC. This sequence encodes CASRSWGNDQETQYF.

This clonotype was observed many times. The chain is built from TRBV5-1 and TRBJ2-5; D may be TRBD2 (7 bases). The CDR3 contains 15 residues. Trimming pared 1 base from V and 4 bases from J, leaving 14 bases between. Germline assignment: CDR1 SGHRS and CDR2 YFSETQ. The CDR3 loop reads CASSLYAGEGETQYF. CDR3 nucleotide sequence: TGCGCCAGCAGCTTGTACGCAGGGGAGGGAGAGACCCAGTACTTC.

This clonotype was observed a handful of times. The V call is TRBV20-1, the J call TRBJ2-3; 11 bases are shared with TRBD2. The germline V gene has CDR1 DFQATT and CDR2 SNEGSKA (reference sequence). CDR3 length: 14 amino acids. J gave up 5 bases and V 5 bases, and 6 bases lay outside the gene matches. The DNA of the CDR3 is TGCAGTGCTCCGACTAGCGGGAAGGGAGATACGCAGTATTTT. Translating gives CSAPTSGKGDTQYF.

The genes are TRBV12-3 or TRBV12-4 and TRBJ1-1, with a possible D match to TRBD1 (5 bases). Trimming stripped 7 bases from V and 0 bases from J, with 18 bases between. The CDR3 covers 16 residues. CDR3 protein: CASNPGADFMNTEAFF. The DNA of the CDR3 is TGTGCCAGCAACCCTGGGGCTGATTTCATGAACACTGAAGCTTTCTTT.

The chain couples TRBV7-9 to TRBJ1-1, with D possibly matching TRBD1 (6 bases). The CDR3 is made up of 14 amino acids. Germline-derived CDR1 and CDR2 are SEHNR and FQNEAQ (reference sequence). The V end lost 2 bases, the J end lost 3 bases, and 10 bases lay between the germline ends. The CDR3 is CASSLLAGDTEAFF. The CDR3 coding sequence is TGTGCCAGCAGCTTACTTGCAGGGGACACTGAAGCTTTCTTT.

The table lists this clonotype with many counts. The J gene is TRBJ2-3, the V gene TRBV28, with 8 bases lining up with TRBD2. Germline CDR1 is MDHEN and CDR2 is SYDVKM. Trimming removed 4 bases from V and 0 bases from J; junction bases left unmatched: 6. This CDR3 comprises 16 residues. CDR3 amino acids: CASSSLLAGSTDTQYF. The CDR3 DNA reads as TGTGCCAGCAGTTCCCTCCTAGCGGGTAGCACAGATACGCAGTATTTT.

This clonotype was seen more than once but under ten times. The chain links TRBV10-2 to TRBJ1-5; 7 bases line up with TRBD1. The trim removed 7 bases at V and 5 bases at J, leaving 5 bases unmatched. Per the germline V gene, CDR1 is WSHSY and CDR2 is SAAADI. The length of the CDR3 is 13 residues. As DNA, the CDR3 is TGCGCCAGCACTGGACAGGAATATCAGCCCCAGCATTTT. This sequence encodes CASTGQEYQPQHF.

This clonotype was recorded many times. V usage is TRBV5-1 and J usage is TRBJ2-3; 10 bases match TRBD2. V gave up 7 bases and J gave up 1 base; unmatched junction bases: 12. Germline V gene lookup returns CDR1 SGHRS and CDR2 YFSETQ. CDR3 length: 17 amino acids. The chain's CDR3 is CASGTSGNRLGTDTQYF. CDR3 DNA: TGCGCCAGCGGCACTAGCGGGAATCGTTTGGGCACAGATACGCAGTATTTT.

The CDR3 DNA reads as TGTGCCAGCAGGTCCCCAGACGGCGTTATGGCCCTCCACTTT. Its protein product is CASRSPDGVMALHF. The chain has TRBV28 and TRBJ1-6; D is unclear. Germline V gives CDR1 MDHEN, CDR2 SYDVKM. This CDR3 is 14 amino acids long. Trimming removed 6 bases at V and 14 bases at J, with 20 bases between.